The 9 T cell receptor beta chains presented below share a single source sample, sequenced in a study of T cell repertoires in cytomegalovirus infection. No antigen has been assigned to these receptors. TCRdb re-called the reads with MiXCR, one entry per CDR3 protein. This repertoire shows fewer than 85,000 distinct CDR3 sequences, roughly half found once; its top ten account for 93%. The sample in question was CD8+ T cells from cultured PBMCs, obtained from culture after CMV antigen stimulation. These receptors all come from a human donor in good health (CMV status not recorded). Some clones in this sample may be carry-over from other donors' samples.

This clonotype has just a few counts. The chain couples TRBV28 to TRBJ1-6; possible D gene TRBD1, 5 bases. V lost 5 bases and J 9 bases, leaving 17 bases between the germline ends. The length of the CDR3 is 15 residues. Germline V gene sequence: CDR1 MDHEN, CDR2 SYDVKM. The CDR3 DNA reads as TGTGCCAGCAGTGGGTCGGAGGGGCGGGTTTCACCCCTCCACTTT. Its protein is CASSGSEGRVSPLHF.

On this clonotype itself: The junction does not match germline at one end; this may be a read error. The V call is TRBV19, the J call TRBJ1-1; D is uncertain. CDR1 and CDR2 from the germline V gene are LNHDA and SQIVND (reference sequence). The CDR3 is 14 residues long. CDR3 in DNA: TGTGACAGTAGTATTCGGAACATGAACACTGAAGCTTTCTTT. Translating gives CDSSIRNMNTEAFF.

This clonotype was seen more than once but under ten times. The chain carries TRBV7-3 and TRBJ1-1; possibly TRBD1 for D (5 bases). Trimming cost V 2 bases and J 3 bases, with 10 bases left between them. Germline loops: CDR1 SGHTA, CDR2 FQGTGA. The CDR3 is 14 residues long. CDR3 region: CASSLRGGDTEAFF. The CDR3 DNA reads TGTGCCAGCAGCTTACGGGGCGGTGACACTGAAGCTTTCTTT.

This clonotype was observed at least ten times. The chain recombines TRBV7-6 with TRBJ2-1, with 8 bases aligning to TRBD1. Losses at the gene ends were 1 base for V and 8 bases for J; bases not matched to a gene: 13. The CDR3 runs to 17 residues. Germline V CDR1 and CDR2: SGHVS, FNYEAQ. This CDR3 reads CASSLGGTGGSWDEQFF. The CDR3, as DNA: TGTGCCAGCAGCTTAGGGGGGACAGGCGGCTCGTGGGATGAGCAGTTCTTC.

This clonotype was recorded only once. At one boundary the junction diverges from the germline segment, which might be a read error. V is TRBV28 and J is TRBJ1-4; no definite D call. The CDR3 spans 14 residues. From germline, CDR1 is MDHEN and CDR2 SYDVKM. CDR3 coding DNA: TGTGCCAGCAGTTTTATGCACCTCGCGGAAACACTGTTTTTT. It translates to CASSFMHLAETLFF.

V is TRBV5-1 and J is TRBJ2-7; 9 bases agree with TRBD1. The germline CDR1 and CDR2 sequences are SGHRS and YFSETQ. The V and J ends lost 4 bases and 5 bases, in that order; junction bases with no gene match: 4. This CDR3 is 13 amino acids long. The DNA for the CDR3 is TGCGCCAGCAGCGGGACAGGGACGGACGAGCAGTACTTC. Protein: CASSGTGTDEQYF. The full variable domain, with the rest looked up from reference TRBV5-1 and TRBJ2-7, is KAGVTQTPRYLIKTRGQQVTLSCSPISGHRSVSWYQQTPGQGLQFLFEYFSETQRNKGNFPGRFSGRQFSNSRSEMNVSTLELGDSALYLCASSGTGTDEQYFGPGTRLTVT.

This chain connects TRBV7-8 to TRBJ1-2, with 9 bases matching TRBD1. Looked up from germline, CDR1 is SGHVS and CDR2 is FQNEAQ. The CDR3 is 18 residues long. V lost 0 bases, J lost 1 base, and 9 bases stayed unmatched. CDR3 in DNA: TGTGCCAGCAGCTTAGCCAGGGACAGGGCCTCGGGTAACTATGGCTACACCTTC. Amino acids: CASSLARDRASGNYGYTF.

CDR3 in amino acids: CASSEHPGTAKNEQFF. The CDR3, as DNA: TGTGCCAGCAGCGAACACCCCGGGACAGCGAAGAATGAGCAGTTCTTC. The V gene is TRBV7-8, the J gene TRBJ2-1, with TRBD1 identical over 7 bases. The CDR3 has 16 amino acids. In germline, CDR1 is SGHVS, CDR2 FQNEAQ. Trimming at V came to 5 bases and at J to 7 bases, leaving 14 bases not matched to a gene.

The CDR3 sequence: CASSQGYRGQDEQYF. CDR3 nucleotides: TGCGCCAGCAGCCAAGGTTACAGGGGGCAGGACGAGCAGTACTTC. The chain uses TRBV4-1 and TRBJ2-7, with 9 bases aligning to TRBD1. This CDR3 region has 15 residues. With V trimmed by 1 base and J by 5 bases, 6 bases remained unmatched. Germline V lookup: CDR1 MGHRA, CDR2 YSYEKL.